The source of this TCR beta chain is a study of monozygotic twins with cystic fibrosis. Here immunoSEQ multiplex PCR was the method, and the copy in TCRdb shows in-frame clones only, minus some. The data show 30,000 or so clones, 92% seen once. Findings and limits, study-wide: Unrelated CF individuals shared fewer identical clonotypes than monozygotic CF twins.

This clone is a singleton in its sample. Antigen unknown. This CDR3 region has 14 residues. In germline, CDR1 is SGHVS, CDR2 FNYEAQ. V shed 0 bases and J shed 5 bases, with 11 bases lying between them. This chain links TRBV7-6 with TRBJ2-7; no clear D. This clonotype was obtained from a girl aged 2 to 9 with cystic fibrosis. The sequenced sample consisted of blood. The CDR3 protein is CASSLATEGNEQYF. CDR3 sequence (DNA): TGTGCCAGCAGCTTAGCGACGGAAGGGAACGAGCAGTACTTC.